Here is one TCR beta chain with its context. Its antigen remains unknown. Using its own MiXCR run on the reads, TCRdb lists one record per CDR3 protein. The table has some 99,000 distinct CDR3 sequences, about 30% seen once. This specimen belongs to a study of T cell repertoires in cytomegalovirus infection. Looking at the study overall: HLA-B-restricted CMV epitopes that are well studied were used alongside recently identified HLA-C-restricted ones. It was the public TCR beta signatures that indicated both CMV infection and matching HLA type. Whole-study findings and limits: The ex vivo response showed dominance by HLA-C-restricted CMV-specific TCR beta clonotypes. Adding up the frequency of public TCR beta families identified people who carried CMV plus the relevant HLA.

Germline CDR1 reads SNHLY; CDR2 reads FYNNEI. Trimming took 1 base from V and 0 from J; bases not matched to a gene: 8. CDR3 size: 17 residues. The sequences come from CD8+ T cells from cultured PBMCs, collected from culture after CMV antigen stimulation. The sequence derives from a human donor in good health (CMV status not recorded). Some clones in this sample may be carry-over from other donors' samples. The J gene is TRBJ1-2, the V gene TRBV2, with 7 bases aligning to TRBD1. CDR3 sequence: CASSEGQGILPNYGYTF. As DNA, the CDR3 is TGTGCCAGCAGTGAAGGACAGGGTATATTACCTAACTATGGCTACACCTTC.